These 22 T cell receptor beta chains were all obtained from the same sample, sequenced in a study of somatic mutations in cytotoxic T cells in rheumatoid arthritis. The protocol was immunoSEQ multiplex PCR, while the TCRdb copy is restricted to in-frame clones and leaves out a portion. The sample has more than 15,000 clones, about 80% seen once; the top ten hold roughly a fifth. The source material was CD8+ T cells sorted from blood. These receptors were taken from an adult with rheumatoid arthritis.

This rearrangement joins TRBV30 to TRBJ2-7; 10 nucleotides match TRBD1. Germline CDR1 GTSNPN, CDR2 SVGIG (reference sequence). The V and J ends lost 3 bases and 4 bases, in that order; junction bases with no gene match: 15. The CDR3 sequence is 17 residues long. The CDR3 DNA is TGTGCCTGGAGATCGGGGATCCGAGACAGGGGGCCGTACGAGCAGTACTTC. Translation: CAWRSGIRDRGPYEQYF. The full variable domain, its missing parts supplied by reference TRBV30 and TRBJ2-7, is SQTIHQWPATLVQPVGSPLSLECTVEGTSNPNLYWYRQAAGRGLQLLFYSVGIGQISSEVPQNLSASRPQDRQFILSSKKLLLSDSGFYLCAWRSGIRDRGPYEQYFGPGTRLTVT.

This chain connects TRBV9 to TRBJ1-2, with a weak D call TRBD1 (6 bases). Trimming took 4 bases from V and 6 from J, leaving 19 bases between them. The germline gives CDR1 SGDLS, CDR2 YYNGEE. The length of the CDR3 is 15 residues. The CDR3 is CASSSALDRLDGYTF. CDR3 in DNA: TGTGCCAGCAGCTCAGCCCTAGACAGGTTGGATGGCTACACCTTC.

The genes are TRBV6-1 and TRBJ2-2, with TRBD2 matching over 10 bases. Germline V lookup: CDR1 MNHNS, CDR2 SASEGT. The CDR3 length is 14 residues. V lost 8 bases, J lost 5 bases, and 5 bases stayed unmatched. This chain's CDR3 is CASCTSGVTGELFF. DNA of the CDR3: TGTGCCAGCTGTACTAGCGGGGTGACCGGGGAGCTGTTTTTT.

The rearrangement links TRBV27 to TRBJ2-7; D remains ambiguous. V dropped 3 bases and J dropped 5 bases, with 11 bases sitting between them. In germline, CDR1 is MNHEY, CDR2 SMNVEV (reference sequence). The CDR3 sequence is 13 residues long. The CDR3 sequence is CASSLWVTHEQYF. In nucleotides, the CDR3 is TGTGCCAGCAGTTTGTGGGTCACCCACGAGCAGTACTTC.

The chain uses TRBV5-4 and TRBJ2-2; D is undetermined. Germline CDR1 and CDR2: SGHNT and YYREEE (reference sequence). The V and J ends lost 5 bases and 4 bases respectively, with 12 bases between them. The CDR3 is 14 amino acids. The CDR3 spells CASRSPLGTGELFF. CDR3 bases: TGTGCCAGCAGATCCCCGTTGGGCACCGGGGAGCTGTTTTTT.

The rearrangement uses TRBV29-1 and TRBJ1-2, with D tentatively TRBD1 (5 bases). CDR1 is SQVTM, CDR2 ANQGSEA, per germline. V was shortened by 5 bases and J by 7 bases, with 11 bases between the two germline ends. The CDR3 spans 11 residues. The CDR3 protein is CSVWAGFGYTF. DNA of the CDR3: TGCAGCGTTTGGGCAGGGTTTGGCTACACCTTC.

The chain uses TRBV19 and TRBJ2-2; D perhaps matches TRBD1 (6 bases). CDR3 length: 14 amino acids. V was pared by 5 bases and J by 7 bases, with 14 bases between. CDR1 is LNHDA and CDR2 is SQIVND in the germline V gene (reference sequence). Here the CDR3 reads CASSSPGESGELFF. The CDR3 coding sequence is TGTGCCAGTAGTTCCCCAGGGGAAAGCGGGGAGCTGTTTTTT.

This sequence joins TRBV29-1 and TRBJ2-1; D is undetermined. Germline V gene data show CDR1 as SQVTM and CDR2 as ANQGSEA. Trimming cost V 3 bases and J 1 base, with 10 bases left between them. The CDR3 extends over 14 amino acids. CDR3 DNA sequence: TGCAGCGTTGACGGCGGACGATCCTACAATGAGCAGTTCTTC. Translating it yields CSVDGGRSYNEQFF.

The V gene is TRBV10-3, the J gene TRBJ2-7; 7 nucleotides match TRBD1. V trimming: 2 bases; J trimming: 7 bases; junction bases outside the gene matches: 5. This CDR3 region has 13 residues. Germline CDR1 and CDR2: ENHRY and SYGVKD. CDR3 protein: CAISEKAGGEQYF. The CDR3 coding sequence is TGTGCCATCAGTGAGAAAGCAGGGGGAGAGCAGTACTTC.

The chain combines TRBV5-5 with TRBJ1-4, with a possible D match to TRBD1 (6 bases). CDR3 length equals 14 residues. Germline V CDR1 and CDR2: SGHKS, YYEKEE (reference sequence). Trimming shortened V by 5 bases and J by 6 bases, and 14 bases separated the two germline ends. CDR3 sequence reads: CASRYTWTDEKLFF. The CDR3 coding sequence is TGTGCCAGCAGATATACTTGGACAGATGAAAAACTGTTTTTT.

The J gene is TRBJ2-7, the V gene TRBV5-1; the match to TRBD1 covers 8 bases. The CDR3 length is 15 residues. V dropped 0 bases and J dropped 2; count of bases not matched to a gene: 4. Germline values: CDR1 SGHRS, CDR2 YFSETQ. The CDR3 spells CASSLGQGATYEQYF. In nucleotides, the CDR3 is TGCGCCAGCAGCTTGGGGCAGGGGGCAACCTACGAGCAGTACTTC.

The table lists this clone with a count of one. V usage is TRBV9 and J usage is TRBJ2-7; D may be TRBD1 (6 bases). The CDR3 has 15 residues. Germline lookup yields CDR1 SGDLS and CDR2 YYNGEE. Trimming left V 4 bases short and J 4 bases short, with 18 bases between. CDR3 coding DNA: TGTGCCAGCAGCCTAACCGGGACACCCTTTTACGAGCAGTACTTC. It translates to CASSLTGTPFYEQYF.

CDR3 nucleotide sequence: TGTGCCAGCAGTTACTTACAGAGCTCCTACGAGCAGTACTTC. It yields the protein CASSYLQSSYEQYF. This chain links TRBV6-5 with TRBJ2-5; D is unclear. With the DNA end fitting TRBJ2-7 better, the J assignment may be wrong. The germline V gene has CDR1 MNHEY and CDR2 SVGAGI. This CDR3 contains 14 residues.

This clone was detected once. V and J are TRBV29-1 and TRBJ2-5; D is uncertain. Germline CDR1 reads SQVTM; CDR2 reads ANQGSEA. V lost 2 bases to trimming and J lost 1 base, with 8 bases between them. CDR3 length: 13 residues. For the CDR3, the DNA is TGCAGCGTTGAAAGGCGGCTCCAAGAGACCCAGTACTTC. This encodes CSVERRLQETQYF.

CDR3 bases: TGTGCCAGCAGTTTCTCAGCTTACAATGAGCAGTTCTTC. This gives the protein CASSFSAYNEQFF. The V gene is TRBV27, the J gene TRBJ2-1; D is uncertain. Trimming took 3 bases from V and 4 from J, leaving 7 bases between them. Germline CDR1 reads MNHEY; CDR2 reads SMNVEV (reference sequence). This CDR3 spans 13 amino acids.

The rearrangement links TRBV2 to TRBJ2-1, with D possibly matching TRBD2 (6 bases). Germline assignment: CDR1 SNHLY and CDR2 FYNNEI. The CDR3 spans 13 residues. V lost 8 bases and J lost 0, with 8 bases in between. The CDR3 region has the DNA TGTGCCAGCGAGACTAGCTCCTACAATGAGCAGTTCTTC. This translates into CASETSSYNEQFF.

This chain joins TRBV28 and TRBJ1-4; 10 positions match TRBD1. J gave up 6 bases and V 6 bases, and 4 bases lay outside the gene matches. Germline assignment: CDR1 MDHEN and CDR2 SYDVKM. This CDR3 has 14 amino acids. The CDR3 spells CASRRTGGDEKLFF. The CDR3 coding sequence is TGTGCCAGCAGAAGGACAGGGGGGGATGAAAAACTGTTTTTT.

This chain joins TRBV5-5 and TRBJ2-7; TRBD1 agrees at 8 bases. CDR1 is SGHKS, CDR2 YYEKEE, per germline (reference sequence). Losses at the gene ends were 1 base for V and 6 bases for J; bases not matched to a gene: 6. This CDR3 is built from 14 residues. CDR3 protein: CASSLTGGAFEQYF. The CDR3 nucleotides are TGTGCCAGCAGCTTGACAGGGGGTGCCTTCGAGCAGTACTTC.

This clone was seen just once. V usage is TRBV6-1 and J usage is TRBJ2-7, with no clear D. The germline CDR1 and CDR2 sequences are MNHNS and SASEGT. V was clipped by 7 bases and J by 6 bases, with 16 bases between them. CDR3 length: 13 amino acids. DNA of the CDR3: TGTGCCAGCATTTGGACGTCGCTGGTCGAGCAGTACTTC. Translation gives CASIWTSLVEQYF.

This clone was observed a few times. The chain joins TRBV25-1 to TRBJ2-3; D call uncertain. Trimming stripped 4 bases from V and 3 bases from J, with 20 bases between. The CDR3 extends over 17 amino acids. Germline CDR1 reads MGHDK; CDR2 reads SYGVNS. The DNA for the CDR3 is TGTGCCAGCAGTGCTCCACCCCGGTCGCAAAGTACAGATACGCAGTATTTT. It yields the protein CASSAPPRSQSTDTQYF.

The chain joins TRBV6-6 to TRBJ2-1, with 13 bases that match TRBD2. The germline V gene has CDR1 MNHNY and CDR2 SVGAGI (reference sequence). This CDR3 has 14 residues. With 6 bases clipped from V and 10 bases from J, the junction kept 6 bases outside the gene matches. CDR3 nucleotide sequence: TGTGCCAGCAGGATTACTAGCGGGAGGGCCGAGCAGTTCTTC. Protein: CASRITSGRAEQFF.

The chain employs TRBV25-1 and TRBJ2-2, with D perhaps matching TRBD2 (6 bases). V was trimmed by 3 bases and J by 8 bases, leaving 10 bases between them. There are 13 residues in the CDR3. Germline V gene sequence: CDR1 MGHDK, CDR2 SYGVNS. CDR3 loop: CASSEGGAGELFF. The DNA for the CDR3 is TGTGCCAGCAGTGAGGGGGGAGCGGGGGAGCTGTTTTTT.